A selection of T cell receptor beta chains follows, all from one sample in a study of a mutant IDH1 vaccine in newly diagnosed glioma. These TCRs are of unknown antigen specificity. Using immunoSEQ multiplex PCR, the repertoire was profiled, and TCRdb retains in-frame clones only, with some absent. This sample yields under 40,000 clones, of which roughly 80% are seen a single time; approximately 28% belongs to the top ten. The sequenced sample was PBMCs, obtained from a glioma patient whose treatment included an IDH1 peptide vaccine. These TCRs come from a young man with glioma. CDR3s include the opening cysteine and the closing phenylalanine or tryptophan. The order of the fields is V gene, D gene, J gene, CDR3 length, clone size, CDR3 DNA, CDR3 protein. D genes are given only for firm matches. Rows may omit the clone size; those that give it use once, few, many or a size class.

v_gene: TRBV19; d_gene: TRBD2; j_gene: TRBJ2-3; len: 15; abundance: .; CDR3nt: TGTGCCAGTAGCTTCGGGGGGGAAAGCACAGATACGCAGTATTTT; CDR3aa: CASSFGGESTDTQYF
v_gene: TRBV27; d_gene: TRBD2; j_gene: TRBJ2-5; len: 14; abundance: .; CDR3nt: TGTGCCAGCTCCCTATTAGCGGGGGAAGAGACCCAGTACTTC; CDR3aa: CASSLLAGEETQYF
v_gene: TRBV2; d_gene: .; j_gene: TRBJ1-5; len: 14; abundance: few; CDR3nt: TGTGCCAGCAGTTTCGGGAGAGGCAATCAGCCCCAGCATTTT; CDR3aa: CASSFGRGNQPQHF
v_gene: TRBV5-6; d_gene: TRBD2; j_gene: TRBJ2-3; len: 16; abundance: .; CDR3nt: TGTGCCAGCAGCTTGTCCGGACTAGCGGGAGAAGATACGCAGTATTTT; CDR3aa: CASSLSGLAGEDTQYF
v_gene: TRBV6-1; d_gene: .; j_gene: TRBJ1-5; len: 15; abundance: .; CDR3nt: TGTGCCAGCAGGGGGACGGAGAGCGAAACCCGGCCCCAGCATTTT; CDR3aa: CASRGTESETRPQHF
v_gene: TRBV15; d_gene: TRBD1; j_gene: TRBJ2-5; len: 14; abundance: .; CDR3nt: TGTGCCACCAGCAGGGACAGGGCTCAAGAGACCCAGTACTTC; CDR3aa: CATSRDRAQETQYF
v_gene: TRBV4-3; d_gene: .; j_gene: TRBJ2-2; len: 14; abundance: .; CDR3nt: TGCGCCAGCAGCCAAGAACAGGGCATCCGGGAGCTGTTTTTT; CDR3aa: CASSQEQGIRELFF
v_gene: TRBV2; d_gene: .; j_gene: TRBJ2-5; len: 11; abundance: .; CDR3nt: TGTGCCAGCGGAGGAGGAGAGACCCAGTACTTC; CDR3aa: CASGGGETQYF
v_gene: TRBV25-1; d_gene: TRBD1; j_gene: TRBJ2-7; len: 13; abundance: .; CDR3nt: TGTGCCAGCAGTGAAGCCCACAGGGGCGAGCAGTACTTC; CDR3aa: CASSEAHRGEQYF
v_gene: TRBV7-9; d_gene: TRBD1; j_gene: TRBJ1-6; len: 16; abundance: .; CDR3nt: TGTGCCAGCAGCTCCGCGGCAGGGGGCTTCGGTTCACCCCTCCACTTT; CDR3aa: CASSSAAGGFGSPLHF
v_gene: TRBV29-1; d_gene: .; j_gene: TRBJ1-3; len: 13; abundance: .; CDR3nt: TGCAGCGCCCTCTCCCACTCTGGAAACACCATATATTTT; CDR3aa: CSALSHSGNTIYF
v_gene: TRBV27; d_gene: TRBD1; j_gene: TRBJ1-4; len: 18; abundance: few; CDR3nt: TGTGCCAGCAGTACCCGACGACAGGGGGCGCGGTCTAATGAAAAACTGTTTTTT; CDR3aa: CASSTRRQGARSNEKLFF
v_gene: TRBV4-1; d_gene: .; j_gene: TRBJ2-7; len: 14; abundance: once; CDR3nt: TGCGCCAGCAGCCAAGACCCCGGAACGTACGAGCAGTACTTC; CDR3aa: CASSQDPGTYEQYF
v_gene: TRBV19; d_gene: .; j_gene: TRBJ2-5; len: 13; abundance: .; CDR3nt: TGTGCCAGTGCCCGGAACGTAAAAGAGACCCAGTACTTC; CDR3aa: CASARNVKETQYF
v_gene: TRBV18; d_gene: .; j_gene: TRBJ2-1; len: 14; abundance: .; CDR3nt: TGTGCCAGCTCCACCACAGGTTACTACAATGAGCAGTTCTTC; CDR3aa: CASSTTGYYNEQFF
v_gene: TRBV6-5; d_gene: .; j_gene: TRBJ1-2; len: 14; abundance: .; CDR3nt: TGTGCCAGCAGGCCCTTCGAGGGCTTGAAGGGCTACACCTTC; CDR3aa: CASRPFEGLKGYTF
v_gene: TRBV5-1; d_gene: TRBD1; j_gene: TRBJ1-4; len: 15; abundance: once; CDR3nt: TGCGCCAGCAGCTCCGGACAGGGGGTTCGGGAAAAACTGTTTTTT; CDR3aa: CASSSGQGVREKLFF
v_gene: TRBV2; d_gene: .; j_gene: TRBJ1-2; len: 13; abundance: .; CDR3nt: TGTGCCACCAGGACTGGTACTAACTATGGCTACACCTTC; CDR3aa: CATRTGTNYGYTF
v_gene: TRBV6-1; d_gene: TRBD1; j_gene: TRBJ1-1; len: 14; abundance: .; CDR3nt: TGTGCATCTCTTACAGGGGGCATGAACACTGAAGCTTTCTTT; CDR3aa: CASLTGGMNTEAFF
v_gene: TRBV6-1; d_gene: .; j_gene: TRBJ2-7; len: 15; abundance: .; CDR3nt: TGTGCCAGCAGTGAAGACGGGACACTCTCCTACGAGCAGTACTTC; CDR3aa: CASSEDGTLSYEQYF
v_gene: TRBV2; d_gene: .; j_gene: TRBJ1-1; len: 14; abundance: .; CDR3nt: TGTGCCAGCATGGAGGGAGCAAAGAACACTGAAGCTTTCTTT; CDR3aa: CASMEGAKNTEAFF
v_gene: TRBV2; d_gene: .; j_gene: TRBJ2-7; len: 14; abundance: .; CDR3nt: TGTGCCAGCAACCTCGGGGGCGATCGCTACGAGCAGTACTTC; CDR3aa: CASNLGGDRYEQYF
v_gene: TRBV5-6; d_gene: .; j_gene: TRBJ2-3; len: 15; abundance: .; CDR3nt: TGTGCCAGCAGTCCTGACAGCGCACCGACAGATACGCAGTATTTT; CDR3aa: CASSPDSAPTDTQYF
v_gene: TRBV18; d_gene: TRBD1; j_gene: TRBJ2-7; len: 16; abundance: few; CDR3nt: TGTGCCAGCTCATCCATCAGGGGACAGAGGGCCTACGAGCAGTACTTC; CDR3aa: CASSSIRGQRAYEQYF
v_gene: TRBV4-1; d_gene: TRBD1; j_gene: TRBJ1-2; len: 15; abundance: .; CDR3nt: TGCGCCAGCAGCCAACAGACAGGGCAACGAGCTGGCTACACCTTC; CDR3aa: CASSQQTGQRAGYTF
v_gene: TRBV6-6; d_gene: TRBD1; j_gene: TRBJ1-1; len: 15; abundance: .; CDR3nt: TGTGCCAGCAGTTACACCGGGACAGGGGACACTGAAGCTTTCTTT; CDR3aa: CASSYTGTGDTEAFF
v_gene: TRBV29-1; d_gene: TRBD1; j_gene: TRBJ1-1; len: 15; abundance: .; CDR3nt: TGCAGCGTTGGAACCCACAGGGGGGAGAACACTGAAGCTTTCTTT; CDR3aa: CSVGTHRGENTEAFF
v_gene: TRBV2; d_gene: .; j_gene: TRBJ1-3; len: 14; abundance: .; CDR3nt: TGTGCCAGCACAGGGGATGGGGGAGCGGACACCATATATTTT; CDR3aa: CASTGDGGADTIYF
v_gene: TRBV4-3; d_gene: TRBD1; j_gene: TRBJ2-7; len: 15; abundance: .; CDR3nt: TGCGCCAGCAGCCAAGGATACAGGGGTCTCAACGAGCAGTACTTC; CDR3aa: CASSQGYRGLNEQYF
v_gene: TRBV4-1; d_gene: .; j_gene: TRBJ2-7; len: 14; abundance: .; CDR3nt: TGCGCCAGCAGCCCTGGGGCGGTACAGGACGAGCAGTACTTC; CDR3aa: CASSPGAVQDEQYF
v_gene: TRBV7-9; d_gene: .; j_gene: TRBJ2-7; len: 16; abundance: .; CDR3nt: TGTGCCAGCAGCTTAGGGGGACCGCTCCCGACGGACGAGCAGTACTTC; CDR3aa: CASSLGGPLPTDEQYF
v_gene: TRBV29-1; d_gene: .; j_gene: TRBJ1-1; len: 11; abundance: .; CDR3nt: TGCAGCGTCCGTAATCCCGATGAAGCTTTCTTT; CDR3aa: CSVRNPDEAFF
v_gene: TRBV6-5; d_gene: TRBD2; j_gene: TRBJ2-3; len: 14; abundance: few; CDR3nt: TGTGCCAGCAGTTATCGCGGGGAGGGGGATACGCAGTATTTT; CDR3aa: CASSYRGEGDTQYF
v_gene: TRBV19; d_gene: .; j_gene: TRBJ1-5; len: 17; abundance: .; CDR3nt: TGTGCCAGTAGTATAGTTCGGTTGGGTTTTCGGAATCAGCCCCAGCATTTT; CDR3aa: CASSIVRLGFRNQPQHF
v_gene: TRBV9; d_gene: .; j_gene: TRBJ1-3; len: 17; abundance: .; CDR3nt: TGTGCCAGCAGCGTAGCTGGCGCCAGCGGGGCAGGAAACACCATATATTTT; CDR3aa: CASSVAGASGAGNTIYF
v_gene: TRBV27; d_gene: .; j_gene: TRBJ1-2; len: 13; abundance: .; CDR3nt: TGTGCCAGCAGTCTGCCCAACCCCTATGGCTACACCTTC; CDR3aa: CASSLPNPYGYTF
v_gene: TRBV18; d_gene: .; j_gene: TRBJ2-7; len: 14; abundance: .; CDR3nt: TGTGCCAGCTCATCTACAGGTTTGGGAGGCGAGCAGTACTTC; CDR3aa: CASSSTGLGGEQYF
v_gene: TRBV4-1; d_gene: TRBD1; j_gene: TRBJ1-3; len: 18; abundance: .; CDR3nt: TGCGCCAGCAGCCAGGGGACAGGGGGCTTTTCGGCTGGAAACACCATATATTTT; CDR3aa: CASSQGTGGFSAGNTIYF
v_gene: TRBV10-3; d_gene: .; j_gene: TRBJ2-7; len: 15; abundance: .; CDR3nt: TGTGCCATCAGTGCATATCGGGACACCTCCTACGAGCAGTACTTC; CDR3aa: CAISAYRDTSYEQYF
v_gene: TRBV7-9; d_gene: .; j_gene: TRBJ1-1; len: 14; abundance: .; CDR3nt: TGTGCCAGCAGCTTAGGGGGGGTAGGGACTGAAGCTTTCTTT; CDR3aa: CASSLGGVGTEAFF
v_gene: TRBV29-1; d_gene: .; j_gene: TRBJ1-3; len: 12; abundance: once; CDR3nt: TGCAGCGTTGACCCCCAAACAAACACCATATATTTT; CDR3aa: CSVDPQTNTIYF
v_gene: TRBV19; d_gene: .; j_gene: TRBJ2-3; len: 14; abundance: .; CDR3nt: TGTGCCAGTACCCGAACGGCGCGGGCAGATACGCAGTATTTT; CDR3aa: CASTRTARADTQYF